These T cell receptor beta chains were read from a single sample in a study of blood T cell repertoires in COVID-19. The assay was immunoSEQ multiplex PCR, and TCRdb's table has in-frame clones only and misses some. The sample has 150,000 or so clones, 75% to 90% seen once. The source material was peripheral blood. The source is a woman aged 35 to 49 with acute or convalescent COVID-19. CDR3s include the opening cysteine and the closing phenylalanine or tryptophan. The order of the fields is clone size, D gene, J gene, V gene, CDR3 DNA, CDR3 protein. The D gene is left open where the match is weak. The size field is filled for only some rows; it gives once, few, many or a size class.

. . TRBJ2-1 TRBV7-9 TGTGCCAGCAGCTTAGGTCTGCGGAGCTCCTACAATGAGCAGTTCTTC CASSLGLRSSYNEQFF
. . TRBJ1-5 TRBV29-1 TGCAGCGTCGAAAGCGAAGAGGGAAGCAATCAGCCCCAGCATTTT CSVESEEGSNQPQHF
. . TRBJ2-3 TRBV2 TGTGCCAGCAGCAGACCGACAGACACAGATACGCAGTATTTT CASSRPTDTDTQYF
. . TRBJ2-3 TRBV7-2 TGTGCCAGCAGCTTAGACCCGTGGGCTAGCAAAGATACGCAGTATTTT CASSLDPWASKDTQYF
. TRBD1 TRBJ2-7 TRBV19 TGTGCCAGTAGTGATTACCGACAGGGAATTGAATACGAGCAGTACTTC CASSDYRQGIEYEQYF
once . TRBJ1-2 TRBV11-1 TGTGCCAGCACCCGACTCGTGGATGGCTACACCTTC CASTRLVDGYTF
. TRBD1 TRBJ1-1 TRBV11-2 TGTGCCAGCAGCTTCCCTCCAGGGGGCAGGAATACTGAAGCTTTCTTT CASSFPPGGRNTEAFF
. . TRBJ2-7 TRBV6-5 TGTGCCAGCACTTCGACAGGTGCGATCTACGAGCAGTACTTC CASTSTGAIYEQYF
. . TRBJ2-1 TRBV11-1 TGTGCCAGCAGCTTTGGGCAGGGTGAGCAGTTCTTC CASSFGQGEQFF
. TRBD1 TRBJ1-1 TRBV4-1 TGCGCCAGCAGCCACGAACAGGGGGCAGGCACTGAAGCTTTCTTT CASSHEQGAGTEAFF
. . TRBJ1-3 TRBV28 TGTGCCAGCAGCGAGACAGGTACTTTTGGAAACACCATATATTTT CASSETGTFGNTIYF
. . TRBJ1-2 TRBV5-6 TGTGCCAGCAGCTCCCTAAGGGGTTCCTATGGCTACACCTTC CASSSLRGSYGYTF
. . TRBJ1-2 TRBV2 TGTGCCAGCAGTGAGACAGTTCGCTATGGCTACACCTTC CASSETVRYGYTF
. . TRBJ1-3 TRBV5-1 TGCGCCAGCAGCCAGGGCATTGGGAACACCATATATTTT CASSQGIGNTIYF
. TRBD1 TRBJ2-3 TRBV5-1 TGCGCCAGCAGCTTGGGGACAGGGGCAGATACGCAGTATTTT CASSLGTGADTQYF
once TRBD1 TRBJ1-1 TRBV6-5 TGTGCCAGCAGTTACACCCTGGACAGGGCCCACGAAGCTTTCTTT CASSYTLDRAHEAFF
. TRBD2 TRBJ2-3 TRBV4-1 TGCGCCAGCAGCCGAATGCCGGGACTAGCGGTCACAGATACGCAGTATTTT CASSRMPGLAVTDTQYF